The clone carrying this T cell receptor beta chain was counted at least ten times. The data derive from a study of T cells in Graves' hyperthyroidism and ophthalmopathy. Amplification yielded TCR beta CDR3 regions, with RNA transcripts as the source. Carried out on the TCR CDR3, a first-round RT-PCR used the HTBI primer set. TCRdb used MiXCR to reprocess the multiplex PCR reads, holding one entry per CDR3 protein. This table holds a few hundred thousand distinct CDR3 sequences, 46% found once. Uncontrolled infection, other autoimmune disease, pregnancy or lactation disqualified patients from enrolment. V lost 6 bases to trimming and J lost 7 bases, with 13 bases between them. The CDR3 contains 14 residues. Germline CDR1 SGHTA, CDR2 FQGNSA.

The chain recombines TRBV7-2 with TRBJ1-6; D is possibly TRBD1 (6 bases). This receptor was obtained from an adult woman with Graves' disease, either hyperthyroidism or ophthalmopathy (not recorded which). Sequencing used peripheral blood or thyroid tissue (not recorded which). As DNA, the CDR3 is TGTGCCAGCAGACCGCCCCAGGGGAATTCACCCCTCCACTTT. This codes for CASRPPQGNSPLHF. Full variable domain (outside the CDR3, taken from reference TRBV7-2 and TRBJ1-6): GAGVSQSPSNKVTEKGKDVELRCDPISGHTALYWYRQSLGQGLEFLIYFQGNSAPDKSGLPSDRFSAERTGGSVSTLTIQRTQQEDSAVYLCASRPPQGNSPLHFGNGTRLTVT.